The 21 T cell receptor beta chains below come from one sample, sequenced in a study of beta chain features in type 1 diabetes. All of the isolated RNA was reverse transcribed, so expressed TCRB transcripts were sequenced. Profiled with immunoSEQ multiplex PCR; TCRdb holds only in-frame clones, not every one. Of 450,000 to 550,000 clones in the sample, around 30% were seen once. Sequences were obtained from naive CD4+ T cells from blood. All receptors come from a man aged 18-30 years in good health.

Of note for this clone: Other DNA variants within this sample encode the same CDR3. The rearrangement joins TRBV5-1 to TRBJ2-1; D might be TRBD1 (6 bases). The V end lost 0 bases, the J end lost 1 base, and 8 bases lay between the germline ends. The germline V gene encodes CDR1 SGHRS and CDR2 YFSETQ. The CDR3 loop spans 15 amino acids. CDR3 coding DNA: TGCGCCAGCAGCTTGGAAGGGGGATCCTACAATGAGCAGTTCTTC. It codes for CASSLEGGSYNEQFF.

V gene TRBV4-3 combines with J gene TRBJ2-7, with 14 positions matching TRBD2. Germline lookup yields CDR1 LGHNA and CDR2 YSLEER. There are 18 residues in the CDR3. Germline trimming cut 8 bases from V and 2 bases from J; bases unmatched to any gene: 14. The CDR3 nucleotides read TGCGCCAGCTCCTATGGGACTAGCGGGAGACTGAGGACCTACGAGCAGTACTTC. This gives the protein CASSYGTSGRLRTYEQYF.

The V gene is TRBV5-1, the J gene TRBJ2-7, with 8 bases identical to TRBD2. This CDR3 has 16 amino acids. With 4 bases clipped from V and 6 bases from J, the junction kept 15 bases outside the gene matches. The germline V gene encodes CDR1 SGHRS and CDR2 YFSETQ. The CDR3 DNA sequence: TGCGCCAGCAGCCGAGGCGGACTAGCCATACTCCCCGAGCAGTACTTC. It yields the protein CASSRGGLAILPEQYF. Complete variable domain (other parts from reference TRBV5-1 and TRBJ2-7): KAGVTQTPRYLIKTRGQQVTLSCSPISGHRSVSWYQQTPGQGLQFLFEYFSETQRNKGNFPGRFSGRQFSNSRSEMNVSTLELGDSALYLCASSRGGLAILPEQYFGPGTRLTVT.

This clone has just a few counts. The rearrangement links TRBV30 to TRBJ2-3; TRBD2 matches 9 bases. J was trimmed by 6 bases and V by 0 bases; bases with no gene match: 10. The germline V gene has CDR1 GTSNPN and CDR2 SVGIG (reference sequence). This CDR3 is built from 16 residues. CDR3 nucleotide sequence: TGTGCCTGGAGTGTTGTCCTAGCGGGATTCGCGGATACGCAGTATTTT. It codes for CAWSVVLAGFADTQYF.

This chain uses TRBV18 with TRBJ2-7; D may be TRBD1 (5 bases). The CDR3 runs 13 residues. Germline V lookup: CDR1 KGHSH, CDR2 LQKENI. Trimming removed 1 base at V and 6 bases at J, with 10 bases between. The CDR3 DNA follows: TGTGCCAGCTCACCACTGGACAAGGGCGAGCAGTACTTC. Translated, it gives CASSPLDKGEQYF. Supplemented by reference TRBV18 and TRBJ2-7, the full variable domain reads NAGVMQNPRHLVRRRGQEARLRCSPMKGHSHVYWYRQLPEEGLKFMVYLQKENIIDESGMPKERFSAEFPKEGPSILRIQQVVRGDSAAYFCASSPLDKGEQYFGPGTRLTVT.

This clone was seen a few times. Other DNA sequences in the same sample also yield this CDR3. This sequence joins TRBV28 and TRBJ2-3; D possibly corresponds to TRBD2 (6 bases). V gave up 3 bases and J gave up 1 base, with 8 bases separating them. CDR3 size: 14 residues. Per germline, CDR1 MDHEN and CDR2 SYDVKM. CDR3 amino acids: CASSLSGGTDTQYF. The CDR3 region has the DNA TGTGCCAGCAGTTTGTCGGGAGGCACAGATACGCAGTATTTT.

The chain couples TRBV30 to TRBJ2-7; a possible D gene is TRBD2 (6 bases). The CDR3 extends over 12 amino acids. Deletions cut 4 bases from V and 3 bases from J, with 10 bases between. Germline V CDR1 and CDR2: GTSNPN, SVGIG (reference sequence). In DNA form, the CDR3 reads TGTGCCTGGAAGGGACTCCGCTACGAGCAGTACTTC. It translates to CAWKGLRYEQYF.

The chain is built from TRBV5-6 and TRBJ1-2, with D unclear. Germline V gene lookup returns CDR1 SGHDT and CDR2 YYEEEE. V dropped 0 bases and J dropped 8 bases, with 17 bases sitting between them. The CDR3 has 15 amino acids. CDR3 bases: TGTGCCAGCAGCTTGGTGCTGGCAGCTGCGCGCGGCTACACCTTC. This encodes CASSLVLAAARGYTF.

This clone showed up just a few times. V is TRBV6-5 and J is TRBJ2-5, with D perhaps matching TRBD1 or TRBD2 (5 bases each). The CDR3 covers 15 residues. In germline, CDR1 is MNHEY, CDR2 SVGAGI. V was trimmed by 5 bases and J by 2 bases, leaving 15 bases between them. CDR3: CASSPPGTGQETQYF. The CDR3 region has the DNA TGTGCCAGCAGTCCTCCCGGGACCGGACAAGAGACCCAGTACTTC.

This chain links TRBV30 with TRBJ2-5; D is uncertain. The V end was cut by 1 base, the J end by 7 bases, with 10 bases between. Germline CDR1 is GTSNPN and CDR2 is SVGIG (reference sequence). The CDR3 is 12 residues long. The CDR3 DNA reads TGTGCCTGGAGTGACCCGCCGGGGACCCAGTACTTC. It encodes CAWSDPPGTQYF. Full variable domain (outside the CDR3, taken from reference TRBV30 and TRBJ2-5): SQTIHQWPATLVQPVGSPLSLECTVEGTSNPNLYWYRQAAGRGLQLLFYSVGIGQISSEVPQNLSASRPQDRQFILSSKKLLLSDSGFYLCAWSDPPGTQYFGPGTRLLVL.

This clone was observed a handful of times. The chain carries TRBV18 and TRBJ2-5, with 8 nucleotides matching TRBD1. CDR3 length equals 14 residues. Trimming cost V 3 bases and J 3 bases; bases outside gene matches: 3. Germline V CDR1 and CDR2: KGHSH, LQKENI. The chain's CDR3 is CASSPDRVKETQYF. CDR3 nucleotide sequence: TGTGCCAGCTCACCGGACAGGGTGAAAGAGACCCAGTACTTC. The variable domain in full, with the rest retrieved from reference TRBV18 and TRBJ2-5, is NAGVMQNPRHLVRRRGQEARLRCSPMKGHSHVYWYRQLPEEGLKFMVYLQKENIIDESGMPKERFSAEFPKEGPSILRIQQVVRGDSAAYFCASSPDRVKETQYFGPGTRLLVL.

This sequence joins TRBV7-2 and TRBJ2-1, with D unclear. The CDR3 extends over 14 amino acids. Germline V gives CDR1 SGHTA, CDR2 FQGNSA. Trimming removed 1 base at V and 7 bases at J, with 11 bases between. The CDR3 sequence: CASSLEGLANEQFF. CDR3 nucleotides: TGTGCCAGCAGCTTAGAGGGCCTGGCGAATGAGCAGTTCTTC.

Turning to this clone: This sample includes further DNA sequences coding for the same CDR3. The chain links TRBV29-1 to TRBJ2-7, with 10 bases that match TRBD1. Germline CDR1 is SQVTM and CDR2 is ANQGSEA. Trimming at V came to 4 bases and at J to 3 bases, leaving 3 bases not matched to a gene. The CDR3 is made up of 13 amino acids. The CDR3 here is CSVGRDRGYEQYF. The CDR3 bases are TGCAGCGTTGGCAGGGACAGGGGCTACGAGCAGTACTTC.

Details on this clone: In the same sample, other DNA sequences code for this CDR3. The CDR3 nucleotides are TGTGCCAGCAGCTTGCCCCAAGAGACCCAGTACTTC. This codes for CASSLPQETQYF. The chain links TRBV5-4 to TRBJ2-5; no clear D gene. This CDR3 spans 12 amino acids. Trimming cost V 1 base and J 1 base, with 2 bases left between them. Germline V lookup: CDR1 SGHNT, CDR2 YYREEE (reference sequence).

This clone was seen only a few times. This chain links TRBV2 with TRBJ1-2, with D tentatively TRBD1 (6 bases). CDR1 is SNHLY and CDR2 is FYNNEI in the germline V gene. Trimming took 7 bases from V and 4 from J, leaving 19 bases between them. This CDR3 contains 15 residues. The CDR3 DNA reads TGTGCCAGCACCGAGGGTGGGACACCGCCCTATGGCTACACCTTC. It encodes CASTEGGTPPYGYTF.

The chain links TRBV9 to TRBJ1-4; TRBD1 might be the D (6 bases). This CDR3 contains 14 residues. V was cut by 3 bases and J by 8 bases, with 14 bases left in between. Looked up from germline, CDR1 is SGDLS and CDR2 is YYNGEE. Here the CDR3 DNA reads TGTGCCAGCAGCGCACAGGGTAAAGGCGAAAAACTGTTTTTT. Translated, it gives CASSAQGKGEKLFF.

This clone was detected a few times. V and J are TRBV7-2 and TRBJ2-1; TRBD2 is a possible D gene (5 bases). V was shortened by 3 bases and J by 0 bases, with 15 bases between the two germline ends. CDR1 SGHTA and CDR2 FQGNSA come from the germline V gene. This CDR3 is 17 amino acids long. The CDR3 bases are TGTGCCAGCAGCTTGATTTGGGGAGCAAGCTCCTACAATGAGCAGTTCTTC. Translated: CASSLIWGASSYNEQFF.

The sample holds a few counts of this clone. The chain recombines TRBV9 with TRBJ2-5; TRBD1 or TRBD2 may be the D gene (5 bases each). CDR1 SGDLS and CDR2 YYNGEE come from the germline V gene. V lost 4 bases and J lost 4, with 11 bases in between. The CDR3 runs to 13 residues. CDR3 region: CASSPRDVETQYF. In DNA, the CDR3 is TGTGCCAGCAGCCCCCGGGACGTAGAGACCCAGTACTTC.

This chain connects TRBV29-1 to TRBJ1-2; weak D call: TRBD1 (5 bases). CDR1 and CDR2 (germline): SQVTM, ANQGSEA. This CDR3 region has 12 residues. V lost 7 bases, J lost 0 bases, and 9 bases lay in between. The CDR3 DNA sequence: TGCAGCGATATGACAGCTAACTATGGCTACACCTTC. Translation: CSDMTANYGYTF.

The V call is TRBV7-9, the J call TRBJ1-1; D gene ambiguous. CDR1 SEHNR and CDR2 FQNEAQ come from the germline V gene (reference sequence). Trimming removed 4 bases from V and 4 bases from J, with 7 bases in between. The CDR3 length is 12 residues. The CDR3 DNA follows: TGTGCCAGCAGCTCCTCAAGCACTGAAGCTTTCTTT. It yields the protein CASSSSSTEAFF.

This chain joins TRBV29-1 and TRBJ1-1; a possible D gene is TRBD1 (5 bases). The CDR3 extends over 14 amino acids. V was cut by 7 bases and J by 0 bases, with 15 bases left in between. Germline CDR1 reads SQVTM; CDR2 reads ANQGSEA. The CDR3 spells CSGEPGNMNTEAFF. In DNA form, the CDR3 reads TGCAGCGGGGAGCCAGGGAACATGAACACTGAAGCTTTCTTT.